These 3 T cell receptor beta chains came from one sample sequenced in a study of technical replicates of blood from a handful of donors (dated by TCRdb to about 2017). Preparation of the library involved the immunoSEQ multiplex PCR assay. Sourced from immuneACCESS, this table was stored by TCRdb with only in-frame sequences that have V and J called. A share of the clones is absent; for the studies checked, an unresolved V gene accounts for under half, and the remainder has no known explanation. The sample table records 80,000 to 90,000 clones; over 90% of these occur just once. 0.2% to 0.3% of the sample goes to the ten largest clones. Sequenced input: T cells isolated from PBMCs. The receptors here all came from a human donor in good health.

The V and J genes are TRBV6-6 and TRBJ2-3; TRBD1 might be the D (6 bases). The CDR3 totals 15 residues. Germline assignment: CDR1 MNHNY and CDR2 SVGAGI (reference sequence). V was trimmed by 0 bases and J by 4 bases, leaving 11 bases between them. The DNA for the CDR3 is TGTGCCAGCAGTTACTCTACAGGGTTGGCAGATACGCAGTATTTT. Its translation is CASSYSTGLADTQYF.

This clone was seen once. J is TRBJ2-7 and V is TRBV6-5, with a possible D match to TRBD2 (6 bases). Per the germline V gene, CDR1 is MNHEY and CDR2 is SVGAGI. Trimming removed 11 bases from V and 4 bases from J, with 12 bases in between. There are 11 residues in the CDR3. The chain's CDR3 is CAAGGGYEQYF. The CDR3 nucleotides read TGTGCCGCGGGTGGGGGGTACGAGCAGTACTTC.

The V and J genes are TRBV6-1 and TRBJ1-5; D might be TRBD1 (5 bases). This CDR3 has 14 residues. Germline V CDR1 and CDR2: MNHNS, SASEGT. Trimming cost V 11 bases and J 1 base, with 15 bases left between them. The CDR3: CAVTPGLSNQPQHF. The CDR3 DNA sequence: TGTGCCGTAACTCCGGGACTGAGCAATCAGCCCCAGCATTTT.